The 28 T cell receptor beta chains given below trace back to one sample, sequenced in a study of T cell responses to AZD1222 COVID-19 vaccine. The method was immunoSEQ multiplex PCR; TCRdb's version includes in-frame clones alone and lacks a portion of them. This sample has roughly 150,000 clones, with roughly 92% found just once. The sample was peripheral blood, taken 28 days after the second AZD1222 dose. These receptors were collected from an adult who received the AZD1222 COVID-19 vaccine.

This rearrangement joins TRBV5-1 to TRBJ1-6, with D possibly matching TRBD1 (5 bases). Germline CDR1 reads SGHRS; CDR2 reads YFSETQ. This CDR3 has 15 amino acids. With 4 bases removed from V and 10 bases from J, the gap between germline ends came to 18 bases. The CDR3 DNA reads TGCGCCAGCAGCCCGGCCTCGGGGCTTGGGTCACCCCTCCACTTT. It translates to CASSPASGLGSPLHF.

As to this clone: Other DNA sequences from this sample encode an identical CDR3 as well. The CDR3 DNA is TGCGCCAGCAGCTCACAGGGGGCCGAGGAAAAACTGTTTTTT. Residues: CASSSQGAEEKLFF. The chain uses TRBV5-1 and TRBJ1-4, with TRBD1 matching 9 bases. J lost 8 bases, V lost 3 bases, and 5 bases had no gene match. The germline CDR1 and CDR2 sequences are SGHRS and YFSETQ. This CDR3 has 14 amino acids.

CDR3 sequence: CASSADPNQPQHF. CDR3 in DNA: TGTGCCAGCAGCGCCGACCCGAATCAGCCCCAGCATTTT. This sequence joins TRBV6-6 and TRBJ1-5; D not certain. Germline V CDR1 and CDR2: MNHNY, SVGAGI (reference sequence). The CDR3 spans 13 residues. The germline V and J ends were trimmed by 6 bases and 4 bases, with 10 bases remaining between them.

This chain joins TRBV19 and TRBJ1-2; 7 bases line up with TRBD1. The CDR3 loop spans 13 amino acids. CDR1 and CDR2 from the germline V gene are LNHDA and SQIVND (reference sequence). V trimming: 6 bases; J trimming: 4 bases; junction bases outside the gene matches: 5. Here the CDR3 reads CASRTGRVYGYTF. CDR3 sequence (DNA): TGTGCCAGTAGGACAGGGAGAGTCTATGGCTACACCTTC.

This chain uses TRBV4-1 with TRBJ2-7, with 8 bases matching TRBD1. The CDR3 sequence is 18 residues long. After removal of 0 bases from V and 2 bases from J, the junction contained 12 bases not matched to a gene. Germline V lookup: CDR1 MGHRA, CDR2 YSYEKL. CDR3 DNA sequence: TGCGCCAGCAGCCAAGACCCTCACGGACAGGGTATTACCTACGAGCAGTACTTC. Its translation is CASSQDPHGQGITYEQYF.

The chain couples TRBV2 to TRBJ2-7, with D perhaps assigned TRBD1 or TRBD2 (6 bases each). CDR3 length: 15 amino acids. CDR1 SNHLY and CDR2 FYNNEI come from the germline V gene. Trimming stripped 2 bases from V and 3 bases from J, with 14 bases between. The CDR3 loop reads CASSENRGGNYEQYF. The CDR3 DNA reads TGTGCCAGCAGTGAAAATAGAGGGGGGAACTACGAGCAGTACTTC.

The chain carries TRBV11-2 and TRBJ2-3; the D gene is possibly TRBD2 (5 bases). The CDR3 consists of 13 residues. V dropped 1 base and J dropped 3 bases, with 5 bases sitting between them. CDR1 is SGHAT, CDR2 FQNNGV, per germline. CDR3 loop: CASSLGTTDTQYF. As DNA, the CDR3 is TGTGCCAGCAGCTTAGGGACTACAGATACGCAGTATTTT.

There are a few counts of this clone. Here the CDR3 DNA reads TGTGCCACCATCCCTGGGGACAGCTACGAGCAGTACTTC. Translated, it gives CATIPGDSYEQYF. V is TRBV28 and J is TRBJ2-7; 7 bases are shared with TRBD1. V lost 10 bases and J lost 3; bases outside the gene matches: 9. This CDR3 spans 13 amino acids. CDR1 is MDHEN, CDR2 SYDVKM, per germline.

The CDR3 DNA is TGTGCCAGTAGTCGGGCAGGTCCCGGGGCCAACGTCCTGACTTTC. Amino acids: CASSRAGPGANVLTF. The V gene is TRBV19, the J gene TRBJ2-6; no reliable D call. Trimming removed 5 bases from V and 4 bases from J, with 12 bases in between. In germline, CDR1 is LNHDA, CDR2 SQIVND (reference sequence). CDR3 size: 15 residues.

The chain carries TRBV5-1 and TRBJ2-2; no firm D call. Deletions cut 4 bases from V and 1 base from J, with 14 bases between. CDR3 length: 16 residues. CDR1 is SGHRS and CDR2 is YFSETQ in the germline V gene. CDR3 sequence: CASSHFLERNTGELFF. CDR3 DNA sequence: TGCGCCAGCAGCCATTTTCTGGAACGGAACACCGGGGAGCTGTTTTTT. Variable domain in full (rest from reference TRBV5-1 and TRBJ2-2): KAGVTQTPRYLIKTRGQQVTLSCSPISGHRSVSWYQQTPGQGLQFLFEYFSETQRNKGNFPGRFSGRQFSNSRSEMNVSTLELGDSALYLCASSHFLERNTGELFFGEGSRLTVL.

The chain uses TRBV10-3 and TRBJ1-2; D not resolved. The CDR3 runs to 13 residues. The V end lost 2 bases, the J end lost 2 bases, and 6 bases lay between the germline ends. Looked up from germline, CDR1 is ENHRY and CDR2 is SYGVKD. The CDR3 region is CAISEERNYGYTF. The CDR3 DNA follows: TGTGCCATCAGTGAGGAGAGGAACTATGGCTACACCTTC.

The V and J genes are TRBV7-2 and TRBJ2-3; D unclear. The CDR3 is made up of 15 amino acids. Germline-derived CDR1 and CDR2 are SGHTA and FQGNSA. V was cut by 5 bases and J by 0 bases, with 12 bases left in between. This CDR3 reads CASSALGRSTDTQYF. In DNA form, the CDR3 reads TGTGCCAGCAGCGCCCTCGGCCGTAGCACAGATACGCAGTATTTT.

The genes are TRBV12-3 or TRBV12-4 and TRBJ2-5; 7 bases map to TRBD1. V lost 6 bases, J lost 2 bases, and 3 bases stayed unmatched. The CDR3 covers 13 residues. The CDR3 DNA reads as TGTGCCAGCAGCCGGGACAGACAAGAGACCCAGTACTTC. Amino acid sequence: CASSRDRQETQYF.

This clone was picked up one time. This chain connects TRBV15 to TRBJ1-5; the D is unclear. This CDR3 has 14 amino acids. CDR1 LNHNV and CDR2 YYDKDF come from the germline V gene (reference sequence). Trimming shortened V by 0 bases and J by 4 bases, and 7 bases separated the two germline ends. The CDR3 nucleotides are TGTGCCACCAGCAGAGATCGACGGAATCAGCCCCAGCATTTT. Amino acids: CATSRDRRNQPQHF.

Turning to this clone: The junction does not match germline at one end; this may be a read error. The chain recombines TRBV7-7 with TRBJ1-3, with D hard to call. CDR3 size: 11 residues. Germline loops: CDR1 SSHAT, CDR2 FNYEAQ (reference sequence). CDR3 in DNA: TGTGCTAGCAGCTTAGTAGGCACCATATATTTT. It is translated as CASSLVGTIYF.

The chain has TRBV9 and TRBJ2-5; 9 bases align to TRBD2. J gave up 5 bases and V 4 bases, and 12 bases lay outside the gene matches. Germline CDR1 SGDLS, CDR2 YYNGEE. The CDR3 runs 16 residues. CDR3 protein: CASSPRGGGARETQYF. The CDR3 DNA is TGTGCCAGCAGCCCAAGAGGCGGGGGGGCAAGGGAGACCCAGTACTTC.

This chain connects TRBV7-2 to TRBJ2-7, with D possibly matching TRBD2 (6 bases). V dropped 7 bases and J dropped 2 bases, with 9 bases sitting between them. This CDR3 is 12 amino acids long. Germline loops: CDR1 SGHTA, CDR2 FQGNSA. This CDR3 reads CASTGEAYEQYF. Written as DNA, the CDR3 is TGTGCCAGCACCGGGGAGGCCTACGAGCAGTACTTC.

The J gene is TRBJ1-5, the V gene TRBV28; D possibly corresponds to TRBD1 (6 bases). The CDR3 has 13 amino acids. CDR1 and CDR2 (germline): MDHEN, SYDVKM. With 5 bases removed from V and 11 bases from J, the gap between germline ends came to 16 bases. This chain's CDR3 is CASSPDRTRAQHF. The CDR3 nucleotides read TGTGCCAGCAGTCCCGACAGGACTAGGGCCCAGCATTTT.

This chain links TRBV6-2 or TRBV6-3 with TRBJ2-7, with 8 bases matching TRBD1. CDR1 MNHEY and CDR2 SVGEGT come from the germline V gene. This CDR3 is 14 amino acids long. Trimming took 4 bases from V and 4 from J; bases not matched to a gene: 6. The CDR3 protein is CASSLSQGGYEQYF. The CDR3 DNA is TGTGCCAGCAGTTTGTCACAGGGGGGTTACGAGCAGTACTTC.

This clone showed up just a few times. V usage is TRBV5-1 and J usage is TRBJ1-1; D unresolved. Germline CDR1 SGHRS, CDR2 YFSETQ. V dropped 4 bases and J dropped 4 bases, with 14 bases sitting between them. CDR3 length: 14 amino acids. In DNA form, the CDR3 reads TGCGCCAGCAGCGATCAGGACTCAACCACTGAAGCTTTCTTT. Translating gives CASSDQDSTTEAFF.

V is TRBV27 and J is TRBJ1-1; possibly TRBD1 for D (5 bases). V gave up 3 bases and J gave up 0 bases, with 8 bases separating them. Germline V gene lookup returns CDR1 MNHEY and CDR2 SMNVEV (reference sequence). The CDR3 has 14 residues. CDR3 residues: CASSLGTVNTEAFF. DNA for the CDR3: TGTGCCAGCAGTTTGGGGACCGTGAACACTGAAGCTTTCTTT.

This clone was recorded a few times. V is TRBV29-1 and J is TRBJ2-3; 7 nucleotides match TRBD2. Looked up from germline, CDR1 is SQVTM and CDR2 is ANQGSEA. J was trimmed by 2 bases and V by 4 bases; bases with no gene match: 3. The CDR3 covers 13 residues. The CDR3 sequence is CSVGGGDTDTQYF. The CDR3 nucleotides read TGCAGCGTTGGCGGGGGTGACACAGATACGCAGTATTTT.

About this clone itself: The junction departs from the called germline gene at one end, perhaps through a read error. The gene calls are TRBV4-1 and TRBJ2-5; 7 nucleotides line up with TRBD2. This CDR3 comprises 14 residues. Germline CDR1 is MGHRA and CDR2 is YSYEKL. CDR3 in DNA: TGCGCCAGCAGGCAAGGGGAGGGGCGGGAGACCCAGTACTTC. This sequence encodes CASRQGEGRETQYF.

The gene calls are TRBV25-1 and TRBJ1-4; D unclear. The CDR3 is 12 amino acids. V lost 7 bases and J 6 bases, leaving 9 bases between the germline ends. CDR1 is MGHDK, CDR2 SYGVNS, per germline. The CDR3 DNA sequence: TGTGCCAGCACCAGAAATCATGAAAAACTGTTTTTT. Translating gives CASTRNHEKLFF.

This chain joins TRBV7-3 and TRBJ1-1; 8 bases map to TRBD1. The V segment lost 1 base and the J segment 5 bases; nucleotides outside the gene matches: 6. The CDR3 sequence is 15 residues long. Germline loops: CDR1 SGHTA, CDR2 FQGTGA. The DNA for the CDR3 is TGTGCCAGCAGCTTAAAGTCAGGGGGCGTTACTGAAGCTTTCTTT. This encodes CASSLKSGGVTEAFF. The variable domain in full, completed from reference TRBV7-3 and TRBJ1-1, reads GAGVSQTPSNKVTEKGKYVELRCDPISGHTALYWYRQSLGQGPEFLIYFQGTGAADDSGLPNDRFFAVRPEGSVSTLKIQRTERGDSAVYLCASSLKSGGVTEAFFGQGTRLTVV.

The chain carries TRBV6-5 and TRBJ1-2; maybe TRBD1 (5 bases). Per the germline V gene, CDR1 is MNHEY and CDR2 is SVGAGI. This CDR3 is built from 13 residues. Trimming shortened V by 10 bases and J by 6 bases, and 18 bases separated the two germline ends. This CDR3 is CANSPQGYDGYTF. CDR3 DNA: TGTGCCAACTCTCCCCAGGGCTACGATGGCTACACCTTC.

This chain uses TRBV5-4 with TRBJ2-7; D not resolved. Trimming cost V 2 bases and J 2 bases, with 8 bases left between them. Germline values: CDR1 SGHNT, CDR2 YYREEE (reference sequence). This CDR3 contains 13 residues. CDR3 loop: CASSLTQTYEQYF. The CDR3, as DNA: TGTGCCAGCAGCTTAACACAAACCTACGAGCAGTACTTC. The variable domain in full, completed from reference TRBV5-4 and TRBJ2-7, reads ETGVTQSPTHLIKTRGQQVTLRCSSQSGHNTVSWYQQALGQGPQFIFQYYREEENGRGNFPPRFSGLQFPNYSSELNVNALELDDSALYLCASSLTQTYEQYFGPGTRLTVT.

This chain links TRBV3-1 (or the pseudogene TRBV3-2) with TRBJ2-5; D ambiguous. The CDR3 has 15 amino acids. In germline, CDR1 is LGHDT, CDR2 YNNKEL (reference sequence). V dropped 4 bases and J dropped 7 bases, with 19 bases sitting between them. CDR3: CASSPPGGGSGTQYF. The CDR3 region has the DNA TGTGCCAGCAGCCCCCCGGGTGGCGGTTCTGGGACCCAGTACTTC.